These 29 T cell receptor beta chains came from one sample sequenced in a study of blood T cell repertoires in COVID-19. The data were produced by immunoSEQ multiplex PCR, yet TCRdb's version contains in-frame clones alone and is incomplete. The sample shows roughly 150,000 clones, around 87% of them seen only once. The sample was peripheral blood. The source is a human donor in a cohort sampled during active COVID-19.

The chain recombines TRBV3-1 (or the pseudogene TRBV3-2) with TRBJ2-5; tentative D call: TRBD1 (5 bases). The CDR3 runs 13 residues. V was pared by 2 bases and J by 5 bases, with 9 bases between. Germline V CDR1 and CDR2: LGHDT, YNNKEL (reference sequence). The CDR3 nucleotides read TGTGCCAGCAGCCAAAGGGGATTGGAGACCCAGTACTTC. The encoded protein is CASSQRGLETQYF.

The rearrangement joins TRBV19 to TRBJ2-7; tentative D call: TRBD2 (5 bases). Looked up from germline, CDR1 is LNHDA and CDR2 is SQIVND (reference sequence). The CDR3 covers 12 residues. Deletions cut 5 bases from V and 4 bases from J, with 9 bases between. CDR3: CASSPAGYEQYF. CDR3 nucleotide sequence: TGTGCCAGTAGTCCCGCGGGTTACGAGCAGTACTTC. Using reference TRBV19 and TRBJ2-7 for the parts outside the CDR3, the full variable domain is DGGITQSPKYLFRKEGQNVTLSCEQNLNHDAMYWYRQDPGQGLRLIYYSQIVNDFQKGDIAEGYSVSREKKESFPLTVTSAQKNPTAFYLCASSPAGYEQYFGPGTRLTVT.

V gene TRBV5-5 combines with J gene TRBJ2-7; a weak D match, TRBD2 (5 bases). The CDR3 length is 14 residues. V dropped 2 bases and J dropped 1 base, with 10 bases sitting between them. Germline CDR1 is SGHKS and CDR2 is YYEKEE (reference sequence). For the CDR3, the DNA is TGTGCCAGCAGCTTAGCGGTGAATTCCTACGAGCAGTACTTC. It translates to CASSLAVNSYEQYF. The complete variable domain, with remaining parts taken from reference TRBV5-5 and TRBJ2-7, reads DAGVTQSPTHLIKTRGQQVTLRCSPISGHKSVSWYQQVLGQGPQFIFQYYEKEERGRGNFPDRFSARQFPNYSSELNVNALLLGDSALYLCASSLAVNSYEQYFGPGTRLTVT.

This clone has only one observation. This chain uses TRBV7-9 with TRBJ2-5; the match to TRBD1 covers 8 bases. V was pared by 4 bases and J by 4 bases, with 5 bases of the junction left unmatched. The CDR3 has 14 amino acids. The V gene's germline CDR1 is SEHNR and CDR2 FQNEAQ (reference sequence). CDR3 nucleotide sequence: TGTGCCAGCAGCTCCCCAGGGGGCGGAGAGACCCAGTACTTC. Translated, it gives CASSSPGGGETQYF.

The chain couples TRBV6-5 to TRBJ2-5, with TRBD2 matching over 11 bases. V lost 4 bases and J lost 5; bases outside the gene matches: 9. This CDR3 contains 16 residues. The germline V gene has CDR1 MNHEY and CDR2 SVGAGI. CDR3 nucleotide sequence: TGTGCCAGCAGTTTAGCGGGGGGGCCGAACGGGGAGACCCAGTACTTC. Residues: CASSLAGGPNGETQYF.

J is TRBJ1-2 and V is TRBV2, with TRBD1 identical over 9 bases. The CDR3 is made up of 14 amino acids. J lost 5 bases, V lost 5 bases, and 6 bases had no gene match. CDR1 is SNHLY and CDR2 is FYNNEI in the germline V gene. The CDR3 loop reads CASSYRDRVYGYTF. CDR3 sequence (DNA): TGTGCCAGCAGTTACCGGGACAGGGTATATGGCTACACCTTC.

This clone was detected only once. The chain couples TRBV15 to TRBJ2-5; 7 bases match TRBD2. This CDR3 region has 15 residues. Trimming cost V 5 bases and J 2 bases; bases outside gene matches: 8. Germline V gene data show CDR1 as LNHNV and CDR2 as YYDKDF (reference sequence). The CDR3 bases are TGTGCCACCAGCGGGAGGGGACGGGGACAAGAGACCCAGTACTTC. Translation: CATSGRGRGQETQYF.

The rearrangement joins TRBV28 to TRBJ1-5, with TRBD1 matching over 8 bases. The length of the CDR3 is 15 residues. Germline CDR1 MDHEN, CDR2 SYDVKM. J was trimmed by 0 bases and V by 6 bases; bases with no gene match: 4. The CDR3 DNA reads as TGTGCCAGCAGACAGGGGGGGAATAGCAATCAGCCCCAGCATTTT. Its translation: CASRQGGNSNQPQHF.

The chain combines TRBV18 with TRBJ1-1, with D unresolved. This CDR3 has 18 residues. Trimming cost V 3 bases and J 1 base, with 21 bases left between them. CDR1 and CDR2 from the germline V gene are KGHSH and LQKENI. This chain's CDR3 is CASSPSYVPRRRNTEAFF. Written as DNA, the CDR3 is TGTGCCAGCTCACCTAGTTACGTCCCCAGGAGGAGGAACACTGAAGCTTTCTTT.

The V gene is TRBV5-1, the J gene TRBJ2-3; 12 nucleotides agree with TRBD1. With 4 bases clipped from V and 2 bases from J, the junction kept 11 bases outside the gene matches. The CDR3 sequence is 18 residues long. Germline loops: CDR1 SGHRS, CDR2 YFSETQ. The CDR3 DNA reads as TGCGCCAGCAGCATCGTCGGGTGGGACAGGGGGCTCACAGATACGCAGTATTTT. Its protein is CASSIVGWDRGLTDTQYF.

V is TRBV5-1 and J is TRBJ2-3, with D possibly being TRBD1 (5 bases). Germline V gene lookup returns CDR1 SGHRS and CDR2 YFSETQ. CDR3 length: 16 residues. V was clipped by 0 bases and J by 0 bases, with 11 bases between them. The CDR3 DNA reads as TGCGCCAGCAGCTTGGAGCAGGGAATTAGCACAGATACGCAGTATTTT. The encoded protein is CASSLEQGISTDTQYF. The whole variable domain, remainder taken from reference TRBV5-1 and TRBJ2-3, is KAGVTQTPRYLIKTRGQQVTLSCSPISGHRSVSWYQQTPGQGLQFLFEYFSETQRNKGNFPGRFSGRQFSNSRSEMNVSTLELGDSALYLCASSLEQGISTDTQYFGPGTRLTVL.

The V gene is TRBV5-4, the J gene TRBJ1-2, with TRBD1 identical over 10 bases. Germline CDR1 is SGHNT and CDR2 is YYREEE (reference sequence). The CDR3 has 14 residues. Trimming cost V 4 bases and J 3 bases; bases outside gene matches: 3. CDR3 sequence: CASSTTGGDYGYTF. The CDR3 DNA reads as TGTGCCAGCAGCACGACAGGGGGCGACTATGGCTACACCTTC.

CDR3 sequence (DNA): TGTGCCAGCAGTTACGGGCAGTCTGAAAAACTGTTTTTT. It is translated as CASSYGQSEKLFF. The chain is built from TRBV6-5 and TRBJ1-4; D not resolved. V was pared by 2 bases and J by 7 bases, with 8 bases between. The CDR3 consists of 13 residues. Germline CDR1 MNHEY, CDR2 SVGAGI.

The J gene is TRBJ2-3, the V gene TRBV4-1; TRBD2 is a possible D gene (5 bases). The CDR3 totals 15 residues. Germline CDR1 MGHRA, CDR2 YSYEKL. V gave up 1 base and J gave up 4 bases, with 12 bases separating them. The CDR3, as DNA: TGCGCCAGCAGCCAAGCGGCTAGCCCCCCAGATACGCAGTATTTT. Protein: CASSQAASPPDTQYF.

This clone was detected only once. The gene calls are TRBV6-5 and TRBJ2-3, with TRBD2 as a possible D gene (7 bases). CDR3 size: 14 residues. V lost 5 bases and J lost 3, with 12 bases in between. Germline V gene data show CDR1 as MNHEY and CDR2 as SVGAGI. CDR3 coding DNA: TGTGCCAGCAGTAGGGGGGGGCCTACAGATACGCAGTATTTT. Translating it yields CASSRGGPTDTQYF.

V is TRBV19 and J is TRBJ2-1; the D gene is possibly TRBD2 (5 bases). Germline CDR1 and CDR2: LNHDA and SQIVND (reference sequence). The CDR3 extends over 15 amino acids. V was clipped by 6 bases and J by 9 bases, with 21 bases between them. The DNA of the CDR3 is TGTGCCAGTAGGAGGAGCGGACCTTCCCCAGGTGAGCAGTTCTTC. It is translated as CASRRSGPSPGEQFF.

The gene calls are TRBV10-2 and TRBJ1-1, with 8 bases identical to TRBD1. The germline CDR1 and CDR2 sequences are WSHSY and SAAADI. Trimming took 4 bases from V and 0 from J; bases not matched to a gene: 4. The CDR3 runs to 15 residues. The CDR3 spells CASSVDRALNTEAFF. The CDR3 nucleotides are TGCGCCAGCAGTGTGGACAGGGCATTGAACACTGAAGCTTTCTTT.

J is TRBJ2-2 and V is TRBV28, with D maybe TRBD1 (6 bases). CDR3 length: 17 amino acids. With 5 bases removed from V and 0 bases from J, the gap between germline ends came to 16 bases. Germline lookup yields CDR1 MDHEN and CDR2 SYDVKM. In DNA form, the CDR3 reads TGTGCCAGCAGTAACCCCCGGGACACCGCGAACACCGGGGAGCTGTTTTTT. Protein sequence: CASSNPRDTANTGELFF.

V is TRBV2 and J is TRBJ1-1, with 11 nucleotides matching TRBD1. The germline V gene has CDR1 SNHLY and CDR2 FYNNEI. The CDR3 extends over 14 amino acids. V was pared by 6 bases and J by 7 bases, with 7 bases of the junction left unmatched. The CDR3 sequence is CASRPWTGGFEAFF. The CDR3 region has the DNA TGTGCCAGCAGACCTTGGACAGGGGGCTTTGAAGCTTTCTTT.

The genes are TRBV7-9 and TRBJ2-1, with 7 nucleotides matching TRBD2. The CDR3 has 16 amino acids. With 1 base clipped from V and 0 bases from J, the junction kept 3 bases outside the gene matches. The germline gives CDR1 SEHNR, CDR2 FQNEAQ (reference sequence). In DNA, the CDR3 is TGTGCCAGCAGCTTAGTCGGCGGGAGCTCCTACAATGAGCAGTTCTTC. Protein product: CASSLVGGSSYNEQFF.

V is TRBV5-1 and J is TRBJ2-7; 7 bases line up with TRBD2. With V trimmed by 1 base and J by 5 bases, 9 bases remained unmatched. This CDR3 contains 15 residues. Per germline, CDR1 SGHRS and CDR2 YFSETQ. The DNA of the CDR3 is TGCGCCAGCAGCTTGCAACGGACTAGTATTGACGAGCAGTACTTC. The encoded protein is CASSLQRTSIDEQYF.

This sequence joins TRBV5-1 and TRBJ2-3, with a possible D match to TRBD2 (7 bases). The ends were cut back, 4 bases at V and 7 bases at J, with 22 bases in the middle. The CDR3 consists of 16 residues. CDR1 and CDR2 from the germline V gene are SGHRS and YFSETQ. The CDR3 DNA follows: TGCGCCAGCAGCCCCTCTGGGAGGGGGGGCGTTCATACGCAGTATTTT. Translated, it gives CASSPSGRGGVHTQYF.

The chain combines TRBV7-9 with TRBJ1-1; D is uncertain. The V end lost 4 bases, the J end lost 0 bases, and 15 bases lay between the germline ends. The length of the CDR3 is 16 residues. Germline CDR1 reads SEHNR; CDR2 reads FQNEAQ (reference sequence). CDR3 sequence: CASSSPAGTVNTEAFF. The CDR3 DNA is TGTGCCAGCAGCTCACCCGCCGGAACAGTGAACACTGAAGCTTTCTTT.

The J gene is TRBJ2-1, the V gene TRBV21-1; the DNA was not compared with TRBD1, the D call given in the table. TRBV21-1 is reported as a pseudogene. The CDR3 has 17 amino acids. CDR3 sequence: CASSKFLQGVILNEQFF. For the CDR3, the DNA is TGTGCCAGCAGCAAATTCCTACAGGGAGTGATATTGAATGAGCAGTTCTTC.

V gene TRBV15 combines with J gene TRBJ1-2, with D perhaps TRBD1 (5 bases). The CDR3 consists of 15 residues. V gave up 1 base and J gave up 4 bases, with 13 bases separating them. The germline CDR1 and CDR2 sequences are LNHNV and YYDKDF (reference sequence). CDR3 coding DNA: TGTGCCACCAGCAGAGGGGCAGGGTTGGGCTATGGCTACACCTTC. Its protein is CATSRGAGLGYGYTF.

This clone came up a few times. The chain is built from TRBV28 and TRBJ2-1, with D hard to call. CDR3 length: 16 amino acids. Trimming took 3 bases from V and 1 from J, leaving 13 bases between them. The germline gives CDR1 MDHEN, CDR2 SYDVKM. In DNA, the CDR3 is TGTGCCAGCAGTTTCGGTCGTAGAGGATCCTACAATGAGCAGTTCTTC. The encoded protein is CASSFGRRGSYNEQFF. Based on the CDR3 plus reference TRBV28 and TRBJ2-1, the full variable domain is DVKVTQSSRYLVKRTGEKVFLECVQDMDHENMFWYRQDPGLGLRLIYFSYDVKMKEKGDIPEGYSVSREKKERFSLILESASTNQTSMYLCASSFGRRGSYNEQFFGPGTRLTVL.

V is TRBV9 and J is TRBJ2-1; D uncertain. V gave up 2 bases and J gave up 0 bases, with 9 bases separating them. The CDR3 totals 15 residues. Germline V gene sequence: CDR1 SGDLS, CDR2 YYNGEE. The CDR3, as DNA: TGTGCCAGCAGCGTTGCGAGGAGCTCCTACAATGAGCAGTTCTTC. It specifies CASSVARSSYNEQFF.

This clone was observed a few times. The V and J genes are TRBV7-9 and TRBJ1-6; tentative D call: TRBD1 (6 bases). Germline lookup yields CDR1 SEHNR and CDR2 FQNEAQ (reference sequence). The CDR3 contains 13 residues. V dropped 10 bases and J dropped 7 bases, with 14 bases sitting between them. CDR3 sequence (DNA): TGTGCCATCCTGGGGGACACCAATTCACCCCTCCACTTT. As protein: CAILGDTNSPLHF.

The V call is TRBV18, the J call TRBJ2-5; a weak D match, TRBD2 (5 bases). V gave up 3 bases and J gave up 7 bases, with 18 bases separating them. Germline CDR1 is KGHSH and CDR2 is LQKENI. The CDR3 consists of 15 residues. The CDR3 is CASSPIDYVLGTQYF. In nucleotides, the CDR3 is TGTGCCAGCTCACCGATCGACTACGTACTAGGGACCCAGTACTTC.